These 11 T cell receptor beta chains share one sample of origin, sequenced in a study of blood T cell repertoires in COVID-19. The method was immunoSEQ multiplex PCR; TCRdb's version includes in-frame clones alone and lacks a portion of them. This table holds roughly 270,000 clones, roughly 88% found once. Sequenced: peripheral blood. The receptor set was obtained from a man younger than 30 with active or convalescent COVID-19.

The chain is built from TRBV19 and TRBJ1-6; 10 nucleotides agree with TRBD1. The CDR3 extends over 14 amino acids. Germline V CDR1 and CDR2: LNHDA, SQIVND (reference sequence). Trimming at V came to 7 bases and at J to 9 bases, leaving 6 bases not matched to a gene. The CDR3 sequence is CASKDRGQGSPLHF. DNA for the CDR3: TGTGCCAGTAAAGACAGGGGGCAAGGTTCACCCCTCCACTTT.

CDR3 loop: CASSYSSGVTDTQYF. Written as DNA, the CDR3 is TGTGCCAGCAGTTACTCTAGCGGGGTCACAGATACGCAGTATTTT. The V gene is TRBV6-5, the J gene TRBJ2-3; 8 bases fit TRBD2. V was pared by 0 bases and J by 2 bases, with 1 base of the junction left unmatched. Germline V gene data show CDR1 as MNHEY and CDR2 as SVGAGI. CDR3 size: 15 residues.

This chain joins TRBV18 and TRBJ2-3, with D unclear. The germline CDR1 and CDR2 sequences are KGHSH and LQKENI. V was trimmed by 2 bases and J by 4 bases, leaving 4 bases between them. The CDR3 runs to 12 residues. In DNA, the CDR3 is TGTGCCAGCTCACCAGGAGCAGATACGCAGTATTTT. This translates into CASSPGADTQYF. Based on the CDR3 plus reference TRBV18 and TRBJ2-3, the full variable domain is NAGVMQNPRHLVRRRGQEARLRCSPMKGHSHVYWYRQLPEEGLKFMVYLQKENIIDESGMPKERFSAEFPKEGPSILRIQQVVRGDSAAYFCASSPGADTQYFGPGTRLTVL.

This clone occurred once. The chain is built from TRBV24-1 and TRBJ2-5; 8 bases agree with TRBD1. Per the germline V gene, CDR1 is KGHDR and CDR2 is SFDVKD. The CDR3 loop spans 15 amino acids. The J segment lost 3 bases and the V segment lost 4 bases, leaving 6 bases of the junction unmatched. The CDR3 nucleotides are TGTGCCACCAGTGACGGACAGGGAGGTAAAGAGACCCAGTACTTC. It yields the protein CATSDGQGGKETQYF.

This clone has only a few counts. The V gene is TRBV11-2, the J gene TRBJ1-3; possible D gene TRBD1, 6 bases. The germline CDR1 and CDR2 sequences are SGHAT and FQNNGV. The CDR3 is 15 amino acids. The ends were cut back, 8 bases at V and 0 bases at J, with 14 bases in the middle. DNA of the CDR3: TGTGCCAGCGCGGTGGGGGGGGCCTCTGGAAACACCATATATTTT. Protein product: CASAVGGASGNTIYF. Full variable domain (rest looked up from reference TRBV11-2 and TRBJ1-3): EAGVAQSPRYKIIEKRQSVAFWCNPISGHATLYWYQQILGQGPKLLIQFQNNGVVDDSQLPKDRFSAERLKGVDSTLKIQPAKLEDSAVYLCASAVGGASGNTIYFGEGSWLTVV.

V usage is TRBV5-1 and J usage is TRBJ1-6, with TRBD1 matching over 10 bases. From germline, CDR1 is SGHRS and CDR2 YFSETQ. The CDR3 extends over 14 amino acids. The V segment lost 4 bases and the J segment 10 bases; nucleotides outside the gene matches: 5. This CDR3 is CASSTGQGKSPLHF. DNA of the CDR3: TGCGCCAGCAGCACGGGACAGGGGAAATCACCCCTCCACTTT. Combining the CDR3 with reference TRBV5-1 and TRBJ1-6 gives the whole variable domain KAGVTQTPRYLIKTRGQQVTLSCSPISGHRSVSWYQQTPGQGLQFLFEYFSETQRNKGNFPGRFSGRQFSNSRSEMNVSTLELGDSALYLCASSTGQGKSPLHFGNGTRLTVT.

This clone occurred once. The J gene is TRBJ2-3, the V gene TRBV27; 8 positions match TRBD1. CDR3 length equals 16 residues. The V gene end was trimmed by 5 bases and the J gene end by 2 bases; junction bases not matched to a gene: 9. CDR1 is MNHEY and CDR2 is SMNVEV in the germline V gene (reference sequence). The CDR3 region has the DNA TGTGCCAGCAGTGACACAACAGGGGGTTCCACAGATACGCAGTATTTT. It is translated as CASSDTTGGSTDTQYF.

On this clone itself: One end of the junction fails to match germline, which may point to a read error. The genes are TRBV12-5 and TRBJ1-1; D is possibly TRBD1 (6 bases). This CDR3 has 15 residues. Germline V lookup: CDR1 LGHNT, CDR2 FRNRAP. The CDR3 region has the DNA TGTGCTAGTGGATTGGCCCGGGGACACCGCACTGAAGCTTTCTTT. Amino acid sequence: CASGLARGHRTEAFF. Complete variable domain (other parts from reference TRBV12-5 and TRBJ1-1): DARVTQTPRHKVTEMGQEVTMRCQPILGHNTVFWYRQTMMQGLELLAYFRNRAPLDDSGMPKDRFSAEMPDATLATLKIQPSEPRDSAVYFCASGLARGHRTEAFFGQGTRLTVV.

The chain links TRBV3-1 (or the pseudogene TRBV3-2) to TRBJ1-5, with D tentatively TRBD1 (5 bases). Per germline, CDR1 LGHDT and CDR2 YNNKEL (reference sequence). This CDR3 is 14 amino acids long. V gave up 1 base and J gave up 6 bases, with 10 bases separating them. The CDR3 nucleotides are TGTGCCAGCAGCCAAGTTCCAGGGCCTCAGCCCCAGCATTTT. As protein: CASSQVPGPQPQHF.

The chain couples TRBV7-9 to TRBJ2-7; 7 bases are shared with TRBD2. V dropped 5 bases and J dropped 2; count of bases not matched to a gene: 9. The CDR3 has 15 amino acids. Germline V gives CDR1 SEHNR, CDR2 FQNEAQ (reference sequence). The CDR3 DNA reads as TGTGCCAGCAGCACCCCGGGAGGCTCAACCTACGAGCAGTACTTC. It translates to CASSTPGGSTYEQYF.

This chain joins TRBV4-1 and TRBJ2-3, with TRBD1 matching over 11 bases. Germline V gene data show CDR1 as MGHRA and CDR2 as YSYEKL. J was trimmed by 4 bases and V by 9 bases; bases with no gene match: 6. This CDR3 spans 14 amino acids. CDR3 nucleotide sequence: TGCGCCAGTATGGGGACAGGGGGGGCAGATACGCAGTATTTT. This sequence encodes CASMGTGGADTQYF.